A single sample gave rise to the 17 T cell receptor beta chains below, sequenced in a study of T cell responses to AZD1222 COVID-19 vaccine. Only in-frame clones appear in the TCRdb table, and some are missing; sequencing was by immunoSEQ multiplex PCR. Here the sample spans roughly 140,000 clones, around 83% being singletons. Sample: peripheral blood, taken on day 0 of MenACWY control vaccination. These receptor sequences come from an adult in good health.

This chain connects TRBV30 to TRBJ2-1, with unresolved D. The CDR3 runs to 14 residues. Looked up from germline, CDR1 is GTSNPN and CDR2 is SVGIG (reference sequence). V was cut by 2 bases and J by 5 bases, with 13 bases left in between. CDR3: CAWSLGDVHNEQFF. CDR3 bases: TGTGCCTGGAGTCTGGGTGACGTGCACAATGAGCAGTTCTTC.

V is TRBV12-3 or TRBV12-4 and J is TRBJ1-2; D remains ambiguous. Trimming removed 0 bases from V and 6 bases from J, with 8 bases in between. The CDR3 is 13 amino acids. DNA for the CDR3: TGTGCCAGCAGTTTAGCCCGGCAGAATGGCTACACCTTC. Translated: CASSLARQNGYTF.

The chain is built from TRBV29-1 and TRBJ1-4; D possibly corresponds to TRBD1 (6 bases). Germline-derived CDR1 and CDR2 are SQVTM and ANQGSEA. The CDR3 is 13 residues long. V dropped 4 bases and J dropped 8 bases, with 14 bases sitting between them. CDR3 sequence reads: CSVVEDSYEKLFF. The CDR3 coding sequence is TGCAGCGTTGTCGAGGACAGTTACGAAAAACTGTTTTTT.

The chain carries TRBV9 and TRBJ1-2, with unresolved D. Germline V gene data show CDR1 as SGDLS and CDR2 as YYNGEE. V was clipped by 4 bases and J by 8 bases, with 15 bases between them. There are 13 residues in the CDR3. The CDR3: CASSSTGREGYTF. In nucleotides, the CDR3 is TGTGCCAGCAGCTCAACTGGACGGGAAGGCTACACCTTC.

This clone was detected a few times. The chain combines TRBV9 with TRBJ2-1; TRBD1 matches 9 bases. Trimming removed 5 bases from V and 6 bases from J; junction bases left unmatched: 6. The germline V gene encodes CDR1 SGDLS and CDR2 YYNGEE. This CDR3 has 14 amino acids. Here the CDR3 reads CASSPSDRGNEQFF. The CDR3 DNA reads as TGTGCCAGCAGTCCTTCGGACAGGGGCAATGAGCAGTTCTTC.

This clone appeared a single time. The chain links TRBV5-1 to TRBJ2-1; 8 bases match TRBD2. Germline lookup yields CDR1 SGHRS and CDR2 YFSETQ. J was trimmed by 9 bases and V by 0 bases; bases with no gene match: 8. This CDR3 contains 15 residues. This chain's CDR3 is CASSLETGGLGEQFF. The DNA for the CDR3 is TGCGCCAGCAGCTTGGAGACGGGGGGGCTTGGTGAGCAGTTCTTC.

CDR3 sequence: CACATGAFSGNTIYF. In DNA, the CDR3 is TGTGCCTGCGCGACAGGTGCCTTCTCTGGAAACACCATATATTTT. The chain is built from TRBV30 and TRBJ1-3; D possibly corresponds to TRBD1 (6 bases). Trimming removed 6 bases at V and 0 bases at J, with 15 bases between. CDR3 size: 15 residues. Germline loops: CDR1 GTSNPN, CDR2 SVGIG (reference sequence).

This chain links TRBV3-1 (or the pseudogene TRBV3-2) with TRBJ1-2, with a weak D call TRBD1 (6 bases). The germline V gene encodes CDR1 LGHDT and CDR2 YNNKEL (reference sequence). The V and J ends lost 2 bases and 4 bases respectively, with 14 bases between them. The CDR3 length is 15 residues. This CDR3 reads CASSQQRQDPYGYTF. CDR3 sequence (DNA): TGTGCCAGCAGCCAACAAAGACAGGACCCCTATGGCTACACCTTC.

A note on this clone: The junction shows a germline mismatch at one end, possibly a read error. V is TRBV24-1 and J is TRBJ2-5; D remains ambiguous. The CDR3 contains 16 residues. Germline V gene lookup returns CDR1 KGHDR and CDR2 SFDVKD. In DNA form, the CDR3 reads TGTGCCACCACATCGAGTCCCCGACACACTCAAGCGACCCAGTACTTC. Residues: CATTSSPRHTQATQYF.

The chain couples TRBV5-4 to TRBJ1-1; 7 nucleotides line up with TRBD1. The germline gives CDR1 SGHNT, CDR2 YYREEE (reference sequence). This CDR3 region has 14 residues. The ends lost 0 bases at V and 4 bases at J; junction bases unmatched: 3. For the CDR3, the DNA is TGTGCCAGCAGCTTGGACAGGGGAGGCACTGAAGCTTTCTTT. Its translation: CASSLDRGGTEAFF.

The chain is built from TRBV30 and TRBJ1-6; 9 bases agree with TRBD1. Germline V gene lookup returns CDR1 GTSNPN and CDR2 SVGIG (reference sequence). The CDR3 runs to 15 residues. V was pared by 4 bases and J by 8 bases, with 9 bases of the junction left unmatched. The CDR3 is CAWTRRDRDYSPLHF. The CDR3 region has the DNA TGTGCCTGGACCCGCCGGGACAGGGATTATTCACCCCTCCACTTT.

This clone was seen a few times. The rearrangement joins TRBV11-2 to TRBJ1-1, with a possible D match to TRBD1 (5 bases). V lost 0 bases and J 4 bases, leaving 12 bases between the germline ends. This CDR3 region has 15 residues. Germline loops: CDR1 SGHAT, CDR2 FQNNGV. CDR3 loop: CASSLESGGTTEAFF. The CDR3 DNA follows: TGTGCCAGCAGCTTAGAGTCGGGGGGGACCACTGAAGCTTTCTTT.

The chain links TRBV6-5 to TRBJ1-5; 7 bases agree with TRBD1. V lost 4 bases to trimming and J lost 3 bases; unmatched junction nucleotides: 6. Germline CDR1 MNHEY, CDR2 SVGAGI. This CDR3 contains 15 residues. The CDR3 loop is CASSWDSSFNQPQHF. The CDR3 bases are TGTGCCAGCAGTTGGGACAGCTCCTTCAATCAGCCCCAGCATTTT.

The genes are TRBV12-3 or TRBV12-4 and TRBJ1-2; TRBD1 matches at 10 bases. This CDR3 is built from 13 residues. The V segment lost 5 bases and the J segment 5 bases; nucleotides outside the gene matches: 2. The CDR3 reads CASSTGQGYGYTF. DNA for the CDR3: TGTGCCAGCAGTACGGGACAGGGGTATGGCTACACCTTC.

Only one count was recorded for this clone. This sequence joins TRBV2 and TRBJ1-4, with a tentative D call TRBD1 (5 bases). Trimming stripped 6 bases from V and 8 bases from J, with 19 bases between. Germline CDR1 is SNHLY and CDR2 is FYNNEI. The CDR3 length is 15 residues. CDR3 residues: CASRISGLVGEKLFF. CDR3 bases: TGTGCCAGCAGGATTTCAGGGTTAGTTGGAGAAAAACTGTTTTTT.

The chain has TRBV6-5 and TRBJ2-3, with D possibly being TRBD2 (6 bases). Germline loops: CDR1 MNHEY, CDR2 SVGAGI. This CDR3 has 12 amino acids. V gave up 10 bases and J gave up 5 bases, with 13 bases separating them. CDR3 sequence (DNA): TGTGCCACCCTATCGGGGGTAGATACGCAGTATTTT. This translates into CATLSGVDTQYF.

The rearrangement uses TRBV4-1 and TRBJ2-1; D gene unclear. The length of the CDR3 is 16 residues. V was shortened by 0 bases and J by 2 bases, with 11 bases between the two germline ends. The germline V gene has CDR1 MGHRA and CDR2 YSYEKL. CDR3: CASSQDTGGAYNEQFF. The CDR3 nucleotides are TGCGCCAGCAGCCAAGATACGGGCGGAGCCTACAATGAGCAGTTCTTC.